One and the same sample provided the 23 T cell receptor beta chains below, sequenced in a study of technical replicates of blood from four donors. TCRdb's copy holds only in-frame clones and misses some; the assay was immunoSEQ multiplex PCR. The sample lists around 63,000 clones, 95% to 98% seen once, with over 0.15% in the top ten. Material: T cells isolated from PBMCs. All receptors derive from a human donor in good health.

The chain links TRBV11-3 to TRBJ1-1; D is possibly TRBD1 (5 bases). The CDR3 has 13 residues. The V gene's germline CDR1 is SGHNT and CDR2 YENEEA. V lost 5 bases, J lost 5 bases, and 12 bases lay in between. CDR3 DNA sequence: TGTGCCAGCAGCAAAGGAAGGGGAACTGAAGCTTTCTTT. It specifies CASSKGRGTEAFF.

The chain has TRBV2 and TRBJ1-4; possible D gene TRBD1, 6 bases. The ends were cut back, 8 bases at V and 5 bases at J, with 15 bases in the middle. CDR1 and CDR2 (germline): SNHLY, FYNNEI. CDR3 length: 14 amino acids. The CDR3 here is CASGGQLENEKLFF. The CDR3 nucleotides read TGTGCCAGCGGAGGACAGCTCGAAAATGAAAAACTGTTTTTT.

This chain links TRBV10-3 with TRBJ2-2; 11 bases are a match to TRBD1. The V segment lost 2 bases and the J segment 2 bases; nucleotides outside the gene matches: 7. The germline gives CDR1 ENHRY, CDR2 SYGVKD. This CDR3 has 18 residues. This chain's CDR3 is CAISEGQGANTNTGELFF. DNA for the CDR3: TGTGCCATCAGTGAGGGACAGGGGGCAAACACAAACACCGGGGAGCTGTTTTTT.

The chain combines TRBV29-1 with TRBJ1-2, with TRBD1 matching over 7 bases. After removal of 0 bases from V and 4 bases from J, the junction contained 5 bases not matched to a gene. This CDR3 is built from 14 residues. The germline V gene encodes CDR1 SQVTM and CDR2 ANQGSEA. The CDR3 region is CSVEDDRAAYGYTF. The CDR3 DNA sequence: TGCAGCGTTGAAGACGACAGGGCTGCCTATGGCTACACCTTC.

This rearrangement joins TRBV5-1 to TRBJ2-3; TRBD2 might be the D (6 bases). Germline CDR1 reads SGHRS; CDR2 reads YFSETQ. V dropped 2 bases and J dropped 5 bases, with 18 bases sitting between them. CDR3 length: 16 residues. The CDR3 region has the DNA TGCGCCAGCAGCTTAGCCGGGACTTTATTCATAGATACGCAGTATTTT. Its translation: CASSLAGTLFIDTQYF.

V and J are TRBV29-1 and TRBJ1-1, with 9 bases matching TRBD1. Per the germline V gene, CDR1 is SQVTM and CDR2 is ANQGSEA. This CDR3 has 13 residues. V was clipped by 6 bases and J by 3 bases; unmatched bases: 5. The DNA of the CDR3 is TGCAGCGTCCTACAGGGGGCGGACACTGAAGCTTTCTTT. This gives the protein CSVLQGADTEAFF.

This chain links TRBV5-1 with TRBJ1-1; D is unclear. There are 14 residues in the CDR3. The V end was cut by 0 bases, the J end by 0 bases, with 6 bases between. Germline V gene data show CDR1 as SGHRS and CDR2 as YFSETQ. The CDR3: CASSLASVNTEAFF. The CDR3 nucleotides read TGCGCCAGCAGCTTGGCATCGGTGAACACTGAAGCTTTCTTT.

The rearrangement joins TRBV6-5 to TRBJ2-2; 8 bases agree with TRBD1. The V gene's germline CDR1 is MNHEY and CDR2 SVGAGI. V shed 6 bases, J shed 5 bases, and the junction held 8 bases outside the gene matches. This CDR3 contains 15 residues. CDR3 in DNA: TGTGCCAGCAGCCCCGACAGGGGTTGGACCGGGGAGCTGTTTTTT. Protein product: CASSPDRGWTGELFF.

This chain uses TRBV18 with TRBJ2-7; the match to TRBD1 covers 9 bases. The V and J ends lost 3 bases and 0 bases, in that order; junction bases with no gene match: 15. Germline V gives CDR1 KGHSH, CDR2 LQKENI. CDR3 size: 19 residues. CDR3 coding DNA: TGTGCCAGCTCACCCCAACGTAGGGACGGGACAGGGAGCTCCTACGAGCAGTACTTC. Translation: CASSPQRRDGTGSSYEQYF.

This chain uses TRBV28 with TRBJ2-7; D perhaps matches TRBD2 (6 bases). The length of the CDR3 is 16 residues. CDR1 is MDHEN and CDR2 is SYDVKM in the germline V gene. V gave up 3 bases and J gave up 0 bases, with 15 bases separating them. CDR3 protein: CASSLGLPRPSYEQYF. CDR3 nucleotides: TGTGCCAGCAGTTTGGGACTTCCACGGCCCTCCTACGAGCAGTACTTC.

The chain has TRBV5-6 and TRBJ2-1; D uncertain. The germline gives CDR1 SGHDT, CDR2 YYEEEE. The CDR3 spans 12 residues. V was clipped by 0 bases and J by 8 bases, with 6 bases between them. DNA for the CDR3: TGTGCCAGCAGCTTGGTGGCCGATGAGCAGTTCTTC. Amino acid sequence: CASSLVADEQFF.

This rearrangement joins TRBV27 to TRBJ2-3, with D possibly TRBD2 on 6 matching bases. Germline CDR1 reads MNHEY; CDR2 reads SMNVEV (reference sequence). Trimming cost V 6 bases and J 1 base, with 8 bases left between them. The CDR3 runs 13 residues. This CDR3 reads CASREGGTDTQYF. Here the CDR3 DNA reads TGTGCCAGCAGGGAGGGTGGCACAGATACGCAGTATTTT.

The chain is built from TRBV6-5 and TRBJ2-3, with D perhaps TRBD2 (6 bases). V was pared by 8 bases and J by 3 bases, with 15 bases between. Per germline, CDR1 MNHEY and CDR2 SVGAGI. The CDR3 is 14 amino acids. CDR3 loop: CASSGLAWTDTQYF. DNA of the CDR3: TGTGCCAGCTCGGGGCTAGCGTGGACAGATACGCAGTATTTT.

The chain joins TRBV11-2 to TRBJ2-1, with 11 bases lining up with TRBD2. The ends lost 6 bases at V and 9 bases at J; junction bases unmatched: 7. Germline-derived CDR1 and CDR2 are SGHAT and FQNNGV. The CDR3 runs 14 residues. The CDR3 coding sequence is TGTGCCAGCAGGATCGTAGCGGGAGGGGCTGAGCAGTTCTTC. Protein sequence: CASRIVAGGAEQFF.

CDR3 residues: CASSRKVHRGVEDGYTF. The CDR3 DNA sequence: TGTGCCAGCAGCCGCAAGGTACACAGGGGAGTTGAGGATGGCTACACCTTC. This rearrangement joins TRBV27 to TRBJ1-2; TRBD1 aligns across 7 bases. Unmatched junction bases numbered 19, after V lost 6 bases and J lost 6 bases. CDR1 and CDR2 from the germline V gene are MNHEY and SMNVEV (reference sequence). The CDR3 is made up of 17 amino acids.

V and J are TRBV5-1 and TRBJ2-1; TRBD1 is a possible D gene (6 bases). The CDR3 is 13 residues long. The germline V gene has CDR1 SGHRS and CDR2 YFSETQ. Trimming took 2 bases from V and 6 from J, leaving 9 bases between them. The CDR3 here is CASSFLGGNEQFF. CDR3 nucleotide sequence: TGCGCCAGCAGCTTTTTAGGGGGCAATGAGCAGTTCTTC.

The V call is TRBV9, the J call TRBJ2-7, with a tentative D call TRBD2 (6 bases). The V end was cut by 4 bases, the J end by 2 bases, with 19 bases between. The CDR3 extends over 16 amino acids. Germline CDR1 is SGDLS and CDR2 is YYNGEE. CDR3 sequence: CASSPRGLEGTYEQYF. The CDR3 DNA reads TGTGCCAGCAGCCCCCGGGGACTCGAGGGTACCTACGAGCAGTACTTC.

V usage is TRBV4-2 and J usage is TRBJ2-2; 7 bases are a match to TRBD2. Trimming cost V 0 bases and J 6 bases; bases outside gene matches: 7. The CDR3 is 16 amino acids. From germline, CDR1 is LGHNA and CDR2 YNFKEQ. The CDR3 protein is CASSQETSFDAGELFF. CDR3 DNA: TGTGCCAGCAGCCAAGAGACTAGCTTTGACGCCGGGGAGCTGTTTTTT.

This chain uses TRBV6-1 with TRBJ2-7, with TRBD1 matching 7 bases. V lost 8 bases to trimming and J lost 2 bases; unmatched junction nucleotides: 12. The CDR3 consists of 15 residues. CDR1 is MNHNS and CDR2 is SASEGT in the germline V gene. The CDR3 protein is CASGPLGTETYEQYF. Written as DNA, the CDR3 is TGTGCCAGCGGACCATTGGGGACAGAAACCTACGAGCAGTACTTC.

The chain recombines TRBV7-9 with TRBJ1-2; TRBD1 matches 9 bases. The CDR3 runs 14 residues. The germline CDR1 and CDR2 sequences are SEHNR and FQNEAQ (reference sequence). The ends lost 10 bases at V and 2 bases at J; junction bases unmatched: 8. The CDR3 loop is CATINRGQNYGYTF. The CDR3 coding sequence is TGTGCCACCATAAACAGGGGGCAAAACTATGGCTACACCTTC.

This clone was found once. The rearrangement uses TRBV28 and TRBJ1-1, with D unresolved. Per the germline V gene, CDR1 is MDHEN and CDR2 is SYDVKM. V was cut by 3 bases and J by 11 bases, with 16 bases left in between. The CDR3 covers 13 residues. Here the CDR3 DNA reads TGTGCCAGCAGTTTCCCGCCCCAGGTCGAGGCTTTCTTT. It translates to CASSFPPQVEAFF.

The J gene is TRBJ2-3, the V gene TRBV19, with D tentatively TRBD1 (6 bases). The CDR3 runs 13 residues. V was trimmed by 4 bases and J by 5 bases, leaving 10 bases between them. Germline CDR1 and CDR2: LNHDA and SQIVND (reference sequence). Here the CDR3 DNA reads TGTGCCAGTAGTACCAGGGGAAAAGATACGCAGTATTTT. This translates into CASSTRGKDTQYF.

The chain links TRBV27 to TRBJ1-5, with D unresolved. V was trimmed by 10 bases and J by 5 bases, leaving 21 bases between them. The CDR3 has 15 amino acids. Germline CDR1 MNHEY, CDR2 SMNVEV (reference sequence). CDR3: CATNRGSRIDQPQHF. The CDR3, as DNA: TGTGCCACGAATCGCGGGTCCAGGATCGATCAGCCCCAGCATTTT.